The clone carrying this T cell receptor (beta chain) was counted between two and nine times. Its matching antigen is unknown. Attached unique molecular identifiers marked individual cDNA molecules. TCRdb ran MiXCR on the 5' RACE reads and lists one entry per CDR3 protein. Of tens of thousands of distinct CDR3 sequences detected, more than 15% appear once; the ten largest clones hold about 8.2%. The record originates from a study of early T cells in non-severe SARS-CoV-2 infection. Study background: With bulk RNA from unsorted whole blood as input, sequencing yielded unpaired chains. Regarding the study as a whole: Anti-spike CD8 responses were favored by VDJdb matching, which missed private and CD4 specificities.

This CDR3 has 16 amino acids. Germline V gives CDR1 DFQATT, CDR2 SNEGSKA (reference sequence). V lost 0 bases and J 2 bases, leaving 14 bases between the germline ends. The chain combines TRBV20-1 with TRBJ1-5, with TRBD1 as a possible D gene (5 bases). The clonotype comes from an adult who was a healthcare worker with PCR-confirmed SARS-CoV-2 infection or an uninfected control (not recorded which). Sequenced here: whole blood, sampled at baseline. The DNA of the CDR3 is TGCAGTGCTAGAGATGGGGCGGCGGGGCGCAATCAGCCCCAGCATTTT. Protein: CSARDGAAGRNQPQHF.